This T cell receptor beta chain was sequenced during a study of CD8 T cells in Susac syndrome. V was clipped by 0 bases and J by 8 bases, with 9 bases between them. This CDR3 is built from 13 residues. Germline assignment: CDR1 SGHRS and CDR2 YFSETQ. RNA, at about 0.45 to 1 ug, was reverse transcribed with random hexamers. Multiplex immunoSEQ PCR targeted 54 Vbeta and 13 Jbeta TCR beta segments. TCRdb recomputed calls from the immunoSEQ multiplex PCR reads with MiXCR, one row per CDR3 protein. Here the sample spans about 200,000 distinct CDR3 sequences, around 95% being singletons. CD8+ and CD4+ T cells taken from blood had their TCR beta sequenced. The patients who served as multiple sclerosis controls were treatment-naive and had stable or active relapsing-remitting disease that fulfilled the revised McDonald criteria.

The chain joins TRBV5-1 to TRBJ2-4; D is uncertain. The clonotype comes from a human donor with multiple sclerosis. Source material: CD4+ T cells from PBMCs. CDR3: CASSLAGEDIQYF. CDR3 nucleotides: TGCGCCAGCAGCTTGGCCGGAGAGGACATTCAGTACTTC.